Below are 21 T cell receptor beta chains sequenced from a single sample in a study of T cell responses to AZD1222 COVID-19 vaccine. Clones were sequenced by immunoSEQ multiplex PCR, and TCRdb holds only the in-frame ones, with some missing. The data contain approximately 210,000 clones, around 94% of them singletons. The sample consisted of peripheral blood, taken 28 days after the second dose of the MenACWY control vaccine. The source of these receptors is an adult who received the MenACWY meningococcal vaccine as a control.

The chain combines TRBV7-3 with TRBJ1-2; possible D gene TRBD1, 6 bases. Germline loops: CDR1 SGHTA, CDR2 FQGTGA. V lost 3 bases and J 8 bases, leaving 13 bases between the germline ends. This CDR3 region has 13 residues. The CDR3 DNA sequence: TGTGCCAGCAGCTTGACAGGCTTGGGGGGCTACACCTTC. It is translated as CASSLTGLGGYTF.

The chain is built from TRBV7-8 and TRBJ1-4; the D gene is possibly TRBD1 (6 bases). Per the germline V gene, CDR1 is SGHVS and CDR2 is FQNEAQ. The CDR3 sequence is 14 residues long. The ends were cut back, 1 base at V and 7 bases at J, with 10 bases in the middle. CDR3 sequence (DNA): TGTGCCAGCAGCTTAGGAACAGGGACTGAAAAACTGTTTTTT. It translates to CASSLGTGTEKLFF.

The chain couples TRBV6-5 to TRBJ2-5; D gene ambiguous. The CDR3 sequence is 14 residues long. In germline, CDR1 is MNHEY, CDR2 SVGAGI. The V end lost 2 bases, the J end lost 1 base, and 8 bases lay between the germline ends. The CDR3 DNA reads TGTGCCAGCAGTTACCCACAGACCCAAGAGACCCAGTACTTC. Protein sequence: CASSYPQTQETQYF.

The chain links TRBV7-9 to TRBJ2-3; D is undetermined. Germline-derived CDR1 and CDR2 are SEHNR and FQNEAQ (reference sequence). Deletions cut 1 base from V and 4 bases from J, with 9 bases between. This CDR3 has 14 residues. The CDR3 coding sequence is TGTGCCAGCAGCTTAGGGCAGTACGCAGATACGCAGTATTTT. This translates into CASSLGQYADTQYF.

The genes are TRBV4-3 and TRBJ2-7; D gene uncertain. From germline, CDR1 is LGHNA and CDR2 YSLEER. The CDR3 consists of 14 residues. Trimming cost V 3 bases and J 6 bases, with 15 bases left between them. Here the CDR3 DNA reads TGCGCCAGCAGCCAGGGTGCCCTGGCCAGCGAGCAGTACTTC. Residues: CASSQGALASEQYF.

The chain employs TRBV19 and TRBJ1-5; unclear D gene. CDR3 length: 13 residues. Germline CDR1 LNHDA, CDR2 SQIVND (reference sequence). V dropped 0 bases and J dropped 3 bases, with 3 bases sitting between them. CDR3 residues: CASSIETNQPQHF. The CDR3 region has the DNA TGTGCCAGTAGTATAGAGACCAATCAGCCCCAGCATTTT.

CDR3 DNA sequence: TGTGCCAGCAGCTTCAGACAGGGAACTCCCAACGAGCAGTACTTC. This codes for CASSFRQGTPNEQYF. The V and J genes are TRBV7-2 and TRBJ2-7, with TRBD1 matching 7 bases. CDR3 length equals 15 residues. Per germline, CDR1 SGHTA and CDR2 FQGNSA. Trimming at V came to 3 bases and at J to 5 bases, leaving 10 bases not matched to a gene. Supplemented by reference TRBV7-2 and TRBJ2-7, the full variable domain reads GAGVSQSPSNKVTEKGKDVELRCDPISGHTALYWYRQSLGQGLEFLIYFQGNSAPDKSGLPSDRFSAERTGGSVSTLTIQRTQQEDSAVYLCASSFRQGTPNEQYFGPGTRLTVT.

This chain links TRBV7-9 with TRBJ2-5; 8 positions match TRBD1. Germline V gene lookup returns CDR1 SEHNR and CDR2 FQNEAQ (reference sequence). The ends lost 4 bases at V and 1 base at J; junction bases unmatched: 5. CDR3 length: 15 amino acids. The CDR3 spells CASSSPGQGQETQYF. CDR3 nucleotides: TGTGCCAGCAGCTCACCAGGACAGGGCCAAGAGACCCAGTACTTC.

This chain uses TRBV11-1 with TRBJ2-3; TRBD2 aligns across 7 bases. The germline V gene has CDR1 SGHAT and CDR2 FQDESV (reference sequence). Germline trimming cut 5 bases from V and 0 bases from J; bases unmatched to any gene: 8. The length of the CDR3 is 16 residues. CDR3 bases: TGTGCCAGCAGCACCCCTAGCGGCACTAGCACAGATACGCAGTATTTT. It translates to CASSTPSGTSTDTQYF.

V and J are TRBV5-6 and TRBJ2-7; 9 bases are a match to TRBD1. This CDR3 region has 16 residues. V lost 4 bases, J lost 3 bases, and 11 bases stayed unmatched. The germline V gene encodes CDR1 SGHDT and CDR2 YYEEEE. The CDR3: CASSERWDRAYYEQYF. In nucleotides, the CDR3 is TGTGCCAGCAGCGAGAGGTGGGACAGGGCATACTACGAGCAGTACTTC.

The chain carries TRBV19 and TRBJ1-2; possibly TRBD1 for D (5 bases). CDR1 is LNHDA and CDR2 is SQIVND in the germline V gene (reference sequence). The CDR3 sequence is 14 residues long. Trimming stripped 3 bases from V and 8 bases from J, with 16 bases between. In nucleotides, the CDR3 is TGTGCCAGTAGTATTGGTGCGCAGGGTACCGGCTACACCTTC. It encodes CASSIGAQGTGYTF.

This chain connects TRBV5-5 to TRBJ2-3; D not certain. Trimming left V 4 bases short and J 7 bases short, with 10 bases between. CDR3 length equals 12 residues. Germline V CDR1 and CDR2: SGHKS, YYEKEE (reference sequence). This CDR3 is CASSPAAYTQYF. CDR3 nucleotides: TGTGCCAGCAGCCCCGCGGCGTATACGCAGTATTTT.

The genes are TRBV7-3 and TRBJ1-1; perhaps TRBD1 as D (5 bases). The germline gives CDR1 SGHTA, CDR2 FQGTGA. V was pared by 5 bases and J by 4 bases, with 14 bases between. The CDR3 loop spans 14 amino acids. The CDR3 region is CASSPDGGVTEAFF. CDR3 coding DNA: TGTGCCAGCAGCCCCGACGGGGGGGTCACTGAAGCTTTCTTT.

V usage is TRBV19 and J usage is TRBJ1-6; 8 bases line up with TRBD1. J gave up 7 bases and V 5 bases, and 4 bases lay outside the gene matches. This CDR3 region has 14 residues. The germline V gene encodes CDR1 LNHDA and CDR2 SQIVND (reference sequence). CDR3 sequence: CASSGRGLNSPLHF. CDR3 nucleotides: TGTGCCAGTAGTGGCAGGGGGCTAAATTCACCCCTCCACTTT. Full variable domain (remainder filled in from reference TRBV19 and TRBJ1-6): DGGITQSPKYLFRKEGQNVTLSCEQNLNHDAMYWYRQDPGQGLRLIYYSQIVNDFQKGDIAEGYSVSREKKESFPLTVTSAQKNPTAFYLCASSGRGLNSPLHFGNGTRLTVT.

The rearrangement joins TRBV12-5 to TRBJ2-3, with a weak D call TRBD1 (5 bases). Germline V CDR1 and CDR2: LGHNT, FRNRAP. V was cut by 4 bases and J by 2 bases, with 10 bases left in between. This CDR3 has 14 amino acids. The CDR3 sequence is CASGWGGNTDTQYF. For the CDR3, the DNA is TGTGCTAGTGGTTGGGGCGGAAACACAGATACGCAGTATTTT.

The V call is TRBV4-1, the J call TRBJ2-3; D call uncertain. In germline, CDR1 is MGHRA, CDR2 YSYEKL. Trimming took off 3 bases at V and 7 bases at J, with 11 bases between the two ends. The length of the CDR3 is 13 residues. The CDR3 sequence is CASSHPRRNTQYF. Written as DNA, the CDR3 is TGCGCCAGCAGCCATCCCCGGCGAAATACGCAGTATTTT.

A remark on this clone: At the DNA level, this CDR3 is encoded by other sequences in the same sample as well. The chain couples TRBV7-9 to TRBJ2-2, with a tentative D call TRBD1 (6 bases). CDR1 is SEHNR, CDR2 FQNEAQ, per germline (reference sequence). The V end lost 4 bases, the J end lost 1 base, and 7 bases lay between the germline ends. This CDR3 contains 14 residues. CDR3 sequence: CASSSGQNTGELFF. CDR3 DNA: TGTGCCAGCAGCTCGGGACAGAACACCGGGGAGCTGTTTTTT.

This clone was recorded at least ten times. A read error may account for a junction end that differs from germline. CDR3 protein: CASSLADGPTEAFF. The CDR3 DNA follows: TGTGCCAGCAGCCTAGCGGACGGCCCCACTGAAGCTTTCTTT. V is TRBV7-9 and J is TRBJ1-1, with D hard to call. Germline CDR1 is SEHNR and CDR2 is FQNEAQ (reference sequence). The CDR3 extends over 14 amino acids.

The V call is TRBV3-1 (or the pseudogene TRBV3-2), the J call TRBJ2-3, with no clear D. Trimming took off 8 bases at V and 2 bases at J, with 11 bases between the two ends. Germline V gives CDR1 LGHDT, CDR2 YNNKEL (reference sequence). This CDR3 spans 13 amino acids. CDR3 coding DNA: TGTGCCAGCGCCTCGGAAAACACAGATACGCAGTATTTT. The encoded protein is CASASENTDTQYF.

The V and J genes are TRBV18 and TRBJ1-1; weak D call: TRBD1 (6 bases). CDR3 length: 13 amino acids. CDR1 KGHSH and CDR2 LQKENI come from the germline V gene. V lost 0 bases, J lost 6 bases, and 8 bases lay in between. For the CDR3, the DNA is TGTGCCAGCTCACCACCCAACAGGGCTGAAGCTTTCTTT. This encodes CASSPPNRAEAFF.

The sample holds one count of this clone. This chain uses TRBV5-1 with TRBJ1-1, with D hard to call. This CDR3 region has 14 residues. Germline V gene sequence: CDR1 SGHRS, CDR2 YFSETQ. Trimming removed 0 bases from V and 4 bases from J, with 10 bases in between. Here the CDR3 reads CASSLGKSSTEAFF. The CDR3 nucleotides are TGCGCCAGCAGCTTGGGTAAGTCATCCACTGAAGCTTTCTTT.